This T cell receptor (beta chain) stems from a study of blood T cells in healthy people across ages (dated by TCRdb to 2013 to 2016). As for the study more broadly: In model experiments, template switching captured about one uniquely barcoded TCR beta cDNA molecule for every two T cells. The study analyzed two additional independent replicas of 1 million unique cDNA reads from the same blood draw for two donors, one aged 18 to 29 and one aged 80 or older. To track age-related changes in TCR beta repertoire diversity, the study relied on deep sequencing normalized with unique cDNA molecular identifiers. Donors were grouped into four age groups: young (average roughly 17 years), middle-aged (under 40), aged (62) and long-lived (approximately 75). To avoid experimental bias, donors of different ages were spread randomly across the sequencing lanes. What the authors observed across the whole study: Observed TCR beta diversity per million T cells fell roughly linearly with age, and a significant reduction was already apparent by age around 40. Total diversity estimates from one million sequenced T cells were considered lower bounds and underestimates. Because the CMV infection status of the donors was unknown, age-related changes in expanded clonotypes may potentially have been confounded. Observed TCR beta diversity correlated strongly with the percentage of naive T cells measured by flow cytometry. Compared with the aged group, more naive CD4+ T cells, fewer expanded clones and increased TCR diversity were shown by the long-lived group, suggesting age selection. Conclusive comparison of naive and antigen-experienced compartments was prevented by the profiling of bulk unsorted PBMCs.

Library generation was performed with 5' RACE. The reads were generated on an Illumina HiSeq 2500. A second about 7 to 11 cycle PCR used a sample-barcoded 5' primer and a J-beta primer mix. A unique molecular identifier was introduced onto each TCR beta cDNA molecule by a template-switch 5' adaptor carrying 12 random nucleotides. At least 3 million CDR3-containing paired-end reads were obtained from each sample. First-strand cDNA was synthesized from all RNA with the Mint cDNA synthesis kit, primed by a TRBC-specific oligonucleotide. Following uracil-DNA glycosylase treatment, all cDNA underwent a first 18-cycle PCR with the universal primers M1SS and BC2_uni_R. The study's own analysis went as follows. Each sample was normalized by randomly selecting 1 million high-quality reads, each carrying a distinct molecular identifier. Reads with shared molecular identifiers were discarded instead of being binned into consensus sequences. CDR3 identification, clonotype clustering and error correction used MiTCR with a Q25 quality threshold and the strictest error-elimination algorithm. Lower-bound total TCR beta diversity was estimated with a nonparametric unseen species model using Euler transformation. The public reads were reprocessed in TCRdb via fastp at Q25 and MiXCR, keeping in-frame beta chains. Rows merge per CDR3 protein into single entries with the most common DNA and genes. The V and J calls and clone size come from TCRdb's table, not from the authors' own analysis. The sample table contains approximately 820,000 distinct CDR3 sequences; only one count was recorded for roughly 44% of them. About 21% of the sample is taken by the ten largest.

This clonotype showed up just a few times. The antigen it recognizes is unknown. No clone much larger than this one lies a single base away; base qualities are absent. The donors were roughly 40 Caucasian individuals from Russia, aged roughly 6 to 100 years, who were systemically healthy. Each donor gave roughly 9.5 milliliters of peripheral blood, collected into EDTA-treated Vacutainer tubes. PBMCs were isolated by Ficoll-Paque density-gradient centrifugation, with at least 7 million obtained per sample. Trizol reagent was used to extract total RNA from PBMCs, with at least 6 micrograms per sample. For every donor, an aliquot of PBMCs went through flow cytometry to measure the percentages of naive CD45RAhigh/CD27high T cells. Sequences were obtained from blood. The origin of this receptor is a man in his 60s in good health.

The nucleotides read TGCGCCAGCAGCTCGGGGAGGACCCAAGAGACCCAGTACTTC. It translates as CASSSGRTQETQYF. The chain was built from TRBV5-1 and TRBJ2-5; a weak D assignment points to TRBD2 (6 bases agree). From the germline V gene, CDR1 is SGHRS and CDR2 is YFSETQ. Counted from cysteine to phenylalanine, this CDR3 has 14 amino acids. Kept here is only the CDR3 DNA, which spans 42 bases and is read in frame from base 1. Trimming at the junction amounts to 3 bases on V and 1 base on J, and the germline ends lie 10 bases apart.